Listed below are T cell receptor beta chains from one sample, sequenced in a study of blood T cell repertoires in COVID-19. Libraries were prepared by immunoSEQ multiplex PCR; TCRdb keeps only in-frame clonotypes and omits some of them. The sample has more than 200,000 clones; 70% to 90% are singletons. Sequenced material: peripheral blood. The receptors derive from a woman aged 55-70 years with COVID-19, enrolled during active disease. Both conserved end residues are trimmed from each CDR3. Not every row has a clone size; where given, it reads once, few, many or a size class.

size	V	J	CDR3
-	TRBV6-5	TRBJ2-1	ASSRAGTYNEQF
-	TRBV27	TRBJ1-2	ASSFTGGDYGYT
-	TRBV4-2	TRBJ1-1	ASTPDRVNTEAF
-	TRBV13	TRBJ2-1	ASRPGLAGVGGPSSYNEQF
-	TRBV30	TRBJ1-1	AWSPRGGVGNTEAF
-	TRBV5-1	TRBJ2-7	ASSLAPGGYEQY
-	TRBV10-3	TRBJ2-2	AISDDWTVAGELF
-	TRBV5-4	TRBJ1-2	ASRTGTDNYGYT
-	TRBV3-1/TRBV3-2	TRBJ1-1	ASSQDIGGSTEAF
-	TRBV9	TRBJ2-7	ASSLGLAEPSYEQY
-	TRBV9	TRBJ2-2	ASSDAGELF
-	TRBV21-1	TRBJ2-5	ASGGCQGQETQY
-	TRBV6-5	TRBJ1-4	ASSWGQSEMREKLF
-	TRBV19	TRBJ2-7	ASSTLGGPYEQY
few	TRBV9	TRBJ1-2	ASSVVSTGGYGYT
-	TRBV7-6	TRBJ1-2	ASSPSIAGFYGYT
-	TRBV5-6	TRBJ2-7	ASSLVQGHFYEQY
-	TRBV5-6	TRBJ1-1	ASRQGGATEAF
-	TRBV5-1	TRBJ1-3	ASSFPGGNTIY
-	TRBV19	TRBJ1-5	ATRQGVTNQPQH
-	TRBV7-9	TRBJ2-3	ASSLGESGRSGTQY
-	TRBV18	TRBJ1-3	ATQAGISGNTIY
-	TRBV7-7	TRBJ2-2	ASSSRTGTRNTGELF
-	TRBV6-5	TRBJ2-7	ASSYGQGSTYEQY
-	TRBV28	TRBJ1-3	ASSSPRRTGNTIY
-	TRBV28	TRBJ2-3	ASSRSRASRGSTDTQY
-	TRBV11-2	TRBJ2-3	ASSLGGSLDTQY
-	TRBV29-1	TRBJ2-3	SVRPGADTQY